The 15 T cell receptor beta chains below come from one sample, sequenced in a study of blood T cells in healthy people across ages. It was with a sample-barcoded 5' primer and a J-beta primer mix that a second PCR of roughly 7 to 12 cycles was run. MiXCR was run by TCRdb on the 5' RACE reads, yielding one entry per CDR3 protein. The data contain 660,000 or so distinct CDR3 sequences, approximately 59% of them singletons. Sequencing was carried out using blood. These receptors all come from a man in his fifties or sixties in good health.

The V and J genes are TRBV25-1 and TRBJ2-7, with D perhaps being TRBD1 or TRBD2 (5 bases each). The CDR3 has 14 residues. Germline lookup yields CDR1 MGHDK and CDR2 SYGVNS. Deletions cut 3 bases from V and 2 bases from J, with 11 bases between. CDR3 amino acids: CASSDRDGPYEQYF. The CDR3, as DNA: TGTGCCAGCAGTGACCGGGACGGCCCCTACGAGCAGTACTTC.

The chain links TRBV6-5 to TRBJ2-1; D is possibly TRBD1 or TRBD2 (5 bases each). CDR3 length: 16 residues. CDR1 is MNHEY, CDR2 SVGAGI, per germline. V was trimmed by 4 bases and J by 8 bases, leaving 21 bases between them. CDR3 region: CASSSPAGTHPDEQFF. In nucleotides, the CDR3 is TGTGCCAGCAGTTCCCCGGCCGGGACGCATCCGGATGAGCAGTTCTTC.

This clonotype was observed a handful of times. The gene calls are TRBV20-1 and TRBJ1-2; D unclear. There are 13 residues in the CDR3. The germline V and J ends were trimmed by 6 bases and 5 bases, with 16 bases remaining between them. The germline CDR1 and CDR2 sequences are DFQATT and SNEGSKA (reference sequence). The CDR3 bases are TGCAGTGCATGGCAGCTCCTCGCGTATGGCTACACCTTC. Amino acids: CSAWQLLAYGYTF.

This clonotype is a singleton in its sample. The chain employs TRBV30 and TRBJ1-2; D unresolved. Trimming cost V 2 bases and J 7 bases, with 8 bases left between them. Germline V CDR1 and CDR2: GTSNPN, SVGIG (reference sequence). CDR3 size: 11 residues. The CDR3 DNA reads TGTGCCTGGAGTAGAGTAGGTGGCTACACCTTC. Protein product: CAWSRVGGYTF.

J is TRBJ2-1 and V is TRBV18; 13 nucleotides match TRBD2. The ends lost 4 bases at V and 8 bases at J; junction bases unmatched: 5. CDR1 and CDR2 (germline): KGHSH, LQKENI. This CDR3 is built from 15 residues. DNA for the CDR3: TGTGCCAGCTCACAACAGGGACTAGCGGGGTATGAGCAGTTCTTC. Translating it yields CASSQQGLAGYEQFF.

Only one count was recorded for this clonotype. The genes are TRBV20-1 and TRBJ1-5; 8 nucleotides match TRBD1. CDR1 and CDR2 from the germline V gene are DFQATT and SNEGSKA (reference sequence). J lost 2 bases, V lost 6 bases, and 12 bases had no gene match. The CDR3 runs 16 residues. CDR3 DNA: TGCAGTGCCACCCAGACAGGGGCCGGGGGCAATCAGCCCCAGCATTTT. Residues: CSATQTGAGGNQPQHF.

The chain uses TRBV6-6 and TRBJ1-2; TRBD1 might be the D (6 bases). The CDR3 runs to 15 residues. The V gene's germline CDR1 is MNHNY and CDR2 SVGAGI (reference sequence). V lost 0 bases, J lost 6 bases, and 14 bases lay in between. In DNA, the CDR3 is TGTGCCAGCAGTTACTCGAGCGGGGGGCTAGATGGCTACACCTTC. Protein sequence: CASSYSSGGLDGYTF.

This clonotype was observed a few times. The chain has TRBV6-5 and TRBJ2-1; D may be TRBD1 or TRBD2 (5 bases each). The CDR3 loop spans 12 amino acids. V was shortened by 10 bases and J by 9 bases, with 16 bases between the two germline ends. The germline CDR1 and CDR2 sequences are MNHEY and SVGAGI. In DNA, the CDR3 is TGTGCCACCCGAACGGGGCAGGGTGAGCAGTTCTTC. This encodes CATRTGQGEQFF.

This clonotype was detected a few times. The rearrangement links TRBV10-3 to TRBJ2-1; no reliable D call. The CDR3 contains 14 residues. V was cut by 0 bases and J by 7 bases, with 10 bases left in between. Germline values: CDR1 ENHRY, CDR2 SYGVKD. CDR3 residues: CAISESVQLNEQFF. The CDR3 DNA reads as TGTGCCATCAGTGAGTCAGTACAGCTTAATGAGCAGTTCTTC.

For the CDR3, the DNA is TGTGCCAGCCGGGGCGACAGTTATGAAAAACTGTTTTTT. Amino acids: CASRGDSYEKLFF. The rearrangement uses TRBV6-5 and TRBJ1-4; a possible D gene is TRBD1 (5 bases). This CDR3 has 13 amino acids. V lost 8 bases to trimming and J lost 6 bases, with 13 bases between them. The germline V gene has CDR1 MNHEY and CDR2 SVGAGI.

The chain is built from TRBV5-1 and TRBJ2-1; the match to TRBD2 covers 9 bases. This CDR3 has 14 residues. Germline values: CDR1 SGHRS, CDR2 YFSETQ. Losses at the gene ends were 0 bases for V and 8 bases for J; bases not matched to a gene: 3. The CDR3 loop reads CASSLAPSGDEQFF. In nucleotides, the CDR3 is TGCGCCAGCAGCTTGGCCCCTAGCGGGGATGAGCAGTTCTTC.

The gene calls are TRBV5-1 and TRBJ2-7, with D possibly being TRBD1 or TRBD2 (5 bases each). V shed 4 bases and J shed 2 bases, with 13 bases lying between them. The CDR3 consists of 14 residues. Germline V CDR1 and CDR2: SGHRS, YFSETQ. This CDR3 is CASSAGTEPYEQYF. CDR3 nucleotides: TGCGCCAGCAGCGCCGGGACGGAACCCTACGAGCAGTACTTC.

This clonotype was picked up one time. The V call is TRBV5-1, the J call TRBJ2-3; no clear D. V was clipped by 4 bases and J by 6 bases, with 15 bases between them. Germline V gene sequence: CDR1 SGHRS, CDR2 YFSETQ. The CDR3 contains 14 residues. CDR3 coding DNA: TGCGCCAGCAGCCCCGACGGACCATCGGATACGCAGTATTTT. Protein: CASSPDGPSDTQYF.

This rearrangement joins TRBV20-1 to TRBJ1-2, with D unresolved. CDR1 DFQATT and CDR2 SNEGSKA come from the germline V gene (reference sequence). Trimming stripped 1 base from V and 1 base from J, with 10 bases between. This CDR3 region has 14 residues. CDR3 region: CSARGHSINYGYTF. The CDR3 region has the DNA TGCAGTGCTAGAGGGCACTCCATTAACTATGGCTACACCTTC.

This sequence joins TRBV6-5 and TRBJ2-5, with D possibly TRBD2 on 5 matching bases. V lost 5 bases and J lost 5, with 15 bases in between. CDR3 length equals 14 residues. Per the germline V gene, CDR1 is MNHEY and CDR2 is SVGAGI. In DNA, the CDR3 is TGTGCCAGCAGTCCCGGGGTGTACTTGGAGACCCAGTACTTC. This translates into CASSPGVYLETQYF.